Sequencing of this TCR beta chain was carried out in a study of human T cells and chemical hapten exposure. Overall study: Patients having alopecia areata, totalis or universalis were mostly female.

The germline V and J ends were trimmed by 10 bases and 6 bases, with 19 bases remaining between them. Germline-derived CDR1 and CDR2 are ENHRY and SYGVKD. This CDR3 has 13 amino acids. The time point here: patch test 1, 2 weeks after DPC sensitization. The treatment: therapeutic diphenylcyclopropenone sensitization with weekly scalp DPC. Only after blood had been drawn was each patch test applied. TCRdb reprocessed the RACE reads with MiXCR, giving one entry per CDR3 protein. The sample lists around 340,000 distinct CDR3 sequences, under 9% occurring once. This clonotype was detected many times. The starting material was whole blood, obtained in connection with sensitization to the hapten diphenylcyclopropenone (DPC). This TCR was recovered from a woman under 30 with alopecia areata. Some clones in this sample may be carry-over from other donors' samples. The chain joins TRBV10-3 to TRBJ2-7; a possible D gene is TRBD1 (6 bases). The CDR3 DNA reads TGTGCCACTACGATTCAGGGGTCGGGCGAGCAGTACTTC. Translation: CATTIQGSGEQYF.